These 5 T cell receptor beta chains came from one sample sequenced in a study of blood T cell repertoires in COVID-19 (dated by TCRdb to 2019 to 2021). Receptor amplification or capture employed the immunoSEQ multiplex PCR assay. TCRdb retrieved this table from immuneACCESS and kept in-frame rearrangements only. Not all clones are present; in checked studies, unresolved V genes account for under half, and no reason is known for the remainder. Present in this sample are 45,000 to 55,000 clones, 55% to 70% of which were seen just once. The ten largest clones capture 7.5% to 9% of the sample. The specimen was peripheral blood. The receptors were gathered from a woman between 70 and 85 years old with acute or convalescent COVID-19.

The chain has TRBV14 and TRBJ2-1, with D unclear. This CDR3 contains 14 residues. Germline CDR1 SGHDN, CDR2 FVKESK. With 0 bases removed from V and 7 bases from J, the gap between germline ends came to 10 bases. CDR3 DNA sequence: TGTGCCAGCAGCCAAGACCTACGAAGTAATGAGCAGTTCTTC. The encoded protein is CASSQDLRSNEQFF.

The chain is built from TRBV10-3 and TRBJ2-1, with TRBD1 as a possible D gene (6 bases). In germline, CDR1 is ENHRY, CDR2 SYGVKD. Trimming left V 3 bases short and J 10 bases short, with 19 bases between. The CDR3 contains 15 residues. In nucleotides, the CDR3 is TGTGCCATCAGTGACCAGGGGATCAGGGAACGGGAGCAGTTCTTC. Protein sequence: CAISDQGIREREQFF.

This clone was detected only once. The V call is TRBV5-4, the J call TRBJ2-2; TRBD2 agrees at 11 bases. Unmatched junction bases numbered 7, after V lost 4 bases and J lost 8 bases. The CDR3 extends over 15 amino acids. Germline V gene lookup returns CDR1 SGHNT and CDR2 YYREEE (reference sequence). DNA for the CDR3: TGTGCCAGCAGCGCCGGGACTAGCGGTCGGGGGGAGCTGTTTTTT. Its translation is CASSAGTSGRGELFF. The full variable domain, its missing parts supplied by reference TRBV5-4 and TRBJ2-2, is ETGVTQSPTHLIKTRGQQVTLRCSSQSGHNTVSWYQQALGQGPQFIFQYYREEENGRGNFPPRFSGLQFPNYSSELNVNALELDDSALYLCASSAGTSGRGELFFGEGSRLTVL.

This clone was counted only a few times. The J gene is TRBJ2-2, the V gene TRBV7-8; TRBD1 matches 9 bases. Germline values: CDR1 SGHVS, CDR2 FQNEAQ. The V and J ends lost 4 bases and 8 bases, in that order; junction bases with no gene match: 8. The CDR3 consists of 15 residues. The CDR3 loop is CASSSHRGRVGELFF. The CDR3 DNA reads as TGTGCCAGCAGCTCCCACAGGGGGCGCGTGGGGGAGCTGTTTTTT.

The rearrangement links TRBV4-3 to TRBJ2-1; the match to TRBD2 covers 14 bases. Germline CDR1 LGHNA, CDR2 YSLEER. The trim removed 1 base at V and 7 bases at J, leaving 0 bases unmatched. The CDR3 covers 15 residues. As DNA, the CDR3 is TGCGCCAGCAGCCAAGGGACTAGCGGGAGGAATGAGCAGTTCTTC. Its protein product is CASSQGTSGRNEQFF.